Detailed here is one TCR beta chain. The antigen remains unidentified. The data stem from a study of long-term antiretroviral therapy in people with HIV. Whole-study results and caveats: Post-ART samples showed increased diversity that remained below transplant donor control levels.

With 1 base removed from V and 6 bases from J, the gap between germline ends came to 14 bases. The CDR3 sequence is 15 residues long. The germline V gene encodes CDR1 SGHRS and CDR2 YFSETQ. This was the immunoSEQ v3.0 assay at survey level. Clones were read by immunoSEQ multiplex PCR, and TCRdb kept only the in-frame ones, dropping some. This sample has 34,000 or so clones, with roughly 85% found just once. The sequencing here drew on unsorted PBMCs, taken around 3.3 years after starting antiretroviral therapy. The TCR sequence derives from a man between 18 and 35 years old with HIV. V gene TRBV5-1 combines with J gene TRBJ2-1; D may be TRBD1 or TRBD2 (6 bases each). The chain's CDR3 is CASSLWRGASNEQFF. DNA of the CDR3: TGCGCCAGCAGCTTGTGGAGGGGGGCATCCAATGAGCAGTTCTTC.